This T cell receptor (beta chain) appears in the sequencing data of a study of shared clonotypes between healthy human individuals. Remarks on this clone: What it recognizes is unknown.

Only in-frame clones appear in the TCRdb table, and some are missing; sequencing was by immunoSEQ multiplex PCR. The sample consists of roughly 2.1 million clones, about 93% of them appearing once. Whole-study results and caveats: Generally, naive subsets came out with larger estimated richness than memory subsets. The naive CD4 repertoires of a handful of donors were compared, and roughly 5% of clonotypes were shared.

Cells designated naive CD8 were CD45RO-negative and were positively selected for CCR7, with terminally differentiated effector memory CD45RA+ cells excluded. J gave up 0 bases and V 5 bases, and 12 bases lay outside the gene matches. The germline V gene encodes CDR1 MNHEY and CDR2 SMNVEV (reference sequence). There are 17 residues in the CDR3. The chain employs TRBV27 and TRBJ1-2; TRBD1 agrees at 7 bases. This clonotype was obtained from a man aged 18-30 years in good health. Some clones in this sample may be carry-over from other donors' samples. The sequenced sample was naive CD8+ T cells from PBMCs. CDR3 sequence reads: CASSPSDRTISNYGYTF. As DNA, the CDR3 is TGTGCCAGCAGTCCCTCGGACAGGACTATCTCTAACTATGGCTACACCTTC.